This entry lists 20 T cell receptor beta chains sequenced from one sample in a study of T cell changes during pregnancy in multiple sclerosis. The method was immunoSEQ multiplex PCR; TCRdb's version includes in-frame clones alone and lacks a portion of them. The table includes roughly 40,000 clones, 90% to 95% detected once. Here the sequenced sample was peripheral blood, taken in the third trimester of pregnancy. The receptors derive from a female donor with multiple sclerosis, enrolled in a pregnancy study.

The chain combines TRBV7-9 with TRBJ2-3; 14 bases are a match to TRBD2. J gave up 4 bases and V 4 bases, and 4 bases lay outside the gene matches. The CDR3 is 16 residues long. Germline CDR1 reads SEHNR; CDR2 reads FQNEAQ (reference sequence). The CDR3 is CASSSGLAGGSDTQYF. In DNA form, the CDR3 reads TGTGCCAGCAGCTCAGGACTAGCGGGGGGCTCAGATACGCAGTATTTT.

This chain connects TRBV5-1 to TRBJ2-7, with D perhaps matching TRBD1 (5 bases). Per the germline V gene, CDR1 is SGHRS and CDR2 is YFSETQ. The CDR3 is 14 amino acids. Between the trimmed V and J ends, which lost 4 bases and 0 bases, there was a span of 11 bases. The CDR3 DNA reads TGCGCCAGCAGCGAAGGGGTGGACTCCTACGAGCAGTACTTC. It specifies CASSEGVDSYEQYF.

The chain combines TRBV6-1 with TRBJ1-1, with D perhaps TRBD1 (5 bases). Deletions cut 4 bases from V and 1 base from J, with 10 bases between. CDR3 length: 14 residues. Germline-derived CDR1 and CDR2 are MNHNS and SASEGT. For the CDR3, the DNA is TGTGCCAGCAGTGCGGGACTCGAGAACACTGAAGCTTTCTTT. It is translated as CASSAGLENTEAFF.

The CDR3 sequence is CASRPPTVMNTEAFF. CDR3 nucleotide sequence: TGTGCCAGCAGACCTCCGACAGTAATGAACACTGAAGCTTTCTTT. The genes are TRBV25-1 and TRBJ1-1; D possibly corresponds to TRBD1 (5 bases). The germline V gene has CDR1 MGHDK and CDR2 SYGVNS. V was trimmed by 6 bases and J by 0 bases, leaving 14 bases between them. The CDR3 loop spans 15 amino acids.

The V call is TRBV7-9, the J call TRBJ1-1; maybe TRBD1 (5 bases). The CDR3 totals 16 residues. The V gene's germline CDR1 is SEHNR and CDR2 FQNEAQ (reference sequence). Trimming removed 5 bases from V and 0 bases from J, with 16 bases in between. DNA for the CDR3: TGTGCCAGCAGCCCCCCCCCGCAGGGCATGAACACTGAAGCTTTCTTT. Its protein product is CASSPPPQGMNTEAFF.

The rearrangement uses TRBV7-2 and TRBJ2-5; 8 nucleotides line up with TRBD2. This CDR3 is built from 15 residues. V dropped 3 bases and J dropped 2; count of bases not matched to a gene: 5. The germline gives CDR1 SGHTA, CDR2 FQGNSA. Here the CDR3 reads CASSFPSGPQETQYF. The CDR3 DNA sequence: TGTGCCAGCAGCTTTCCTAGCGGGCCACAAGAGACCCAGTACTTC.

The chain combines TRBV2 with TRBJ2-1; 7 positions agree with TRBD2. Trimming removed 7 bases from V and 4 bases from J; junction bases left unmatched: 4. In germline, CDR1 is SNHLY, CDR2 FYNNEI. This CDR3 spans 13 amino acids. As DNA, the CDR3 is TGTGCCAGCATGGCGGGGGAGTACAATGAGCAGTTCTTC. Its translation is CASMAGEYNEQFF.

The chain joins TRBV6-6 to TRBJ2-5, with 8 bases fitting TRBD2. Germline trimming cut 7 bases from V and 4 bases from J; bases unmatched to any gene: 2. The CDR3 consists of 12 residues. Germline CDR1 MNHNY, CDR2 SVGAGI (reference sequence). CDR3 nucleotide sequence: TGTGCCAGCAAGGCGGGAGGAGAGACCCAGTACTTC. Protein: CASKAGGETQYF.

The J gene is TRBJ1-5, the V gene TRBV6-6, with 8 bases fitting TRBD1. Trimming removed 2 bases from V and 5 bases from J; junction bases left unmatched: 2. This CDR3 contains 14 residues. Germline loops: CDR1 MNHNY, CDR2 SVGAGI (reference sequence). CDR3 residues: CASSYGTGDQPQHF. In DNA, the CDR3 is TGTGCCAGCAGTTACGGGACAGGCGATCAGCCCCAGCATTTT.

This chain links TRBV5-4 with TRBJ1-5; D is uncertain. Germline V lookup: CDR1 SGHNT, CDR2 YYREEE (reference sequence). The CDR3 totals 15 residues. The V gene lost 0 bases and the J gene lost 2 bases, with 9 bases spanning the gap. CDR3 bases: TGTGCCAGCAGCTTGGACGGCGGGCGCAATCAGCCCCAGCATTTT. It encodes CASSLDGGRNQPQHF.

The chain has TRBV19 and TRBJ2-6; a possible D gene is TRBD2 (5 bases). Germline loops: CDR1 LNHDA, CDR2 SQIVND (reference sequence). This CDR3 contains 16 residues. The V end lost 2 bases, the J end lost 2 bases, and 10 bases lay between the germline ends. In DNA, the CDR3 is TGTGCCAGTAGTATACTAGAGGGAACTGGGGCCAACGTCCTGACTTTC. Translation: CASSILEGTGANVLTF.

The J gene is TRBJ2-3, the V gene TRBV7-9, with 8 bases identical to TRBD2. CDR3 size: 18 residues. Germline CDR1 reads SEHNR; CDR2 reads FQNEAQ (reference sequence). The V gene end was trimmed by 6 bases and the J gene end by 5 bases; junction bases not matched to a gene: 19. CDR3 loop: CASRSPTHGTREGDTQYF. CDR3 sequence (DNA): TGTGCCAGCAGGTCCCCGACCCACGGGACTCGGGAGGGAGATACGCAGTATTTT.

By share of the sample, this clone is medium-sized. V and J are TRBV4-1 and TRBJ1-5, with D perhaps TRBD1 (5 bases). Per germline, CDR1 MGHRA and CDR2 YSYEKL. With 4 bases removed from V and 2 bases from J, the gap between germline ends came to 12 bases. The CDR3 consists of 15 residues. This CDR3 reads CASSPEPGGNQPQHF. In DNA, the CDR3 is TGCGCCAGCAGCCCCGAGCCGGGGGGCAATCAGCCCCAGCATTTT.

This chain connects TRBV27 to TRBJ2-5; D is uncertain. The germline CDR1 and CDR2 sequences are MNHEY and SMNVEV (reference sequence). The CDR3 has 13 residues. Trimming cost V 5 bases and J 2 bases, with 9 bases left between them. CDR3 bases: TGTGCCAGCAGTCCGACACGACAAGAGACCCAGTACTTC. It specifies CASSPTRQETQYF.

The chain recombines TRBV15 with TRBJ1-3, with unresolved D. CDR1 and CDR2 from the germline V gene are LNHNV and YYDKDF (reference sequence). The V gene lost 0 bases and the J gene lost 3 bases, with 6 bases spanning the gap. The CDR3 consists of 14 residues. The CDR3 region has the DNA TGTGCCACCAGCAGAGATCCGGGTGGAAACACCATATATTTT. It encodes CATSRDPGGNTIYF.

The chain recombines TRBV11-3 with TRBJ1-1; D is perhaps TRBD1 (5 bases). The germline gives CDR1 SGHNT, CDR2 YENEEA. V shed 3 bases and J shed 5 bases, with 7 bases lying between them. The length of the CDR3 is 12 residues. The CDR3 coding sequence is TGTGCCAGCAGCTTCCAGGGTACTGAAGCTTTCTTT. Amino acid sequence: CASSFQGTEAFF.

The V gene is TRBV27, the J gene TRBJ1-2; D not resolved. The CDR3 extends over 15 amino acids. Germline-derived CDR1 and CDR2 are MNHEY and SMNVEV (reference sequence). The ends were cut back, 5 bases at V and 5 bases at J, with 18 bases in the middle. CDR3 residues: CASSPLAGPSYGYTF. CDR3 DNA: TGTGCCAGCAGTCCGTTGGCGGGCCCGTCTTATGGCTACACCTTC.

The chain combines TRBV5-1 with TRBJ2-3; 12 bases line up with TRBD2. This CDR3 region has 16 residues. Germline V CDR1 and CDR2: SGHRS, YFSETQ. The V segment lost 4 bases and the J segment 4 bases; nucleotides outside the gene matches: 7. For the CDR3, the DNA is TGCGCCAGCAGCCGACTAGCGGGAGACGTCTCAGATACGCAGTATTTT. Its protein product is CASSRLAGDVSDTQYF.

V and J are TRBV18 and TRBJ1-2; 8 nucleotides agree with TRBD1. In germline, CDR1 is KGHSH, CDR2 LQKENI. The J segment lost 5 bases and the V segment lost 4 bases, leaving 12 bases of the junction unmatched. The CDR3 contains 16 residues. The CDR3 DNA reads TGTGCCAGCTCACTAAAGGCGACAGGGGATTTATATGGCTACACCTTC. It translates to CASSLKATGDLYGYTF. The entire variable domain, with the rest obtained from reference TRBV18 and TRBJ1-2, is as follows: NAGVMQNPRHLVRRRGQEARLRCSPMKGHSHVYWYRQLPEEGLKFMVYLQKENIIDESGMPKERFSAEFPKEGPSILRIQQVVRGDSAAYFCASSLKATGDLYGYTFGSGTRLTVV.

The chain uses TRBV28 and TRBJ1-6; D perhaps matches TRBD1 (6 bases). V was shortened by 6 bases and J by 10 bases, with 16 bases between the two germline ends. The germline gives CDR1 MDHEN, CDR2 SYDVKM. This CDR3 has 14 residues. The CDR3 DNA follows: TGTGCCAGCAGCTTAATACAGGGAGGGTCACCCCTCCACTTT. This sequence encodes CASSLIQGGSPLHF.